This T cell receptor (beta chain) was retrieved from a study of blood T cell repertoires in COVID-19. As originally analysed: Nucleated cell counts were estimated from reference gene primer amplification. Sequencing was performed with immunoSEQ multiplex PCR; in TCRdb, only in-frame clones are kept and a portion is missing. Clone size and V and J calls were adopted from that table, with D and trimming inferred from the DNA. The table includes nearly 300,000 clones, roughly 88% detected once. The CDR3 contains 14 residues. The V segment lost 5 bases and the J segment 3 bases; nucleotides outside the gene matches: 3. CDR1 MNHEY and CDR2 SVGAGI come from the germline V gene. Many counts were recorded for this clone. This sample also contains other DNA sequences that code for the same CDR3.

The specimen sequenced was peripheral blood. J is TRBJ1-4 and V is TRBV6-5, with 7 bases matching TRBD1. The TCR sequence derives from a woman in her twenties or thirties who had recovered from COVID-19. CDR3 nucleotide sequence: TGTGCCAGCAGTCCGCAGGGGGCTAATGAAAAACTGTTTTTT. Translation: CASSPQGANEKLFF.